Below are 3 T cell receptor beta chains sequenced from a single sample in a study of regulatory T cells in long-lasting Graves disease. Assembly of TCR beta libraries relied on iRepertoire HTBI primers together with Arm-PCR of CDR3 regions. TCRdb passed the multiplex PCR reads through MiXCR, listing each CDR3 protein once. The data show 550,000 to 700,000 distinct CDR3 sequences, with around 15% seen just once and around 11% held by the top ten. The time point: newly diagnosed GD, antithyroid drugs for less than 3 months. The TCR library was made from RNA that had been extracted from PBMCs in TRIzol. These data were likewise used in another study, on T cells in Graves' hyperthyroidism and ophthalmopathy.

This specimen consisted of peripheral blood mononuclear cells (PBMCs), obtained at new diagnosis, from a patient treated with antithyroid drugs. Receptors were obtained from a man younger than 30 with Graves disease.

V gene TRBV4-3 combines with J gene TRBJ2-3; the D gene is possibly TRBD2 (6 bases). This CDR3 contains 16 residues. CDR1 and CDR2 (germline): LGHNA, YSLEER. The V gene lost 1 base and the J gene lost 2 bases, with 13 bases spanning the gap. DNA for the CDR3: TGCGCCAGCAGCCAAGTGGGAGGAGGGCCCACAGATACGCAGTATTTT. Its protein product is CASSQVGGGPTDTQYF.

This clonotype has a count of ten or more. The CDR3, as DNA: TGTGCCAGCAGTTACCGACCTCCGGGACTAGCGATTGTGAAGACCCAGTACTTC. Its protein is CASSYRPPGLAIVKTQYF. The chain links TRBV6-5 to TRBJ2-5, with 10 bases matching TRBD2. The CDR3 is 18 residues long. Germline lookup yields CDR1 MNHEY and CDR2 SVGAGI. The V segment lost 2 bases and the J segment 6 bases; nucleotides outside the gene matches: 15.

This clonotype showed up many times. The chain links TRBV11-2 to TRBJ2-5; unclear D gene. There are 11 residues in the CDR3. The V end was cut by 1 base, the J end by 13 bases, with 10 bases between. From germline, CDR1 is SGHAT and CDR2 FQNNGV. CDR3 sequence (DNA): TGTGCCAGCAGCTTAGGGGGTCGGCCGTACTTC. Translating it yields CASSLGGRPYF.